The T cell receptor beta chain under discussion was sequenced for a study of shared clonotypes between healthy human individuals. Only in-frame clones appear in the TCRdb table, and some are missing; sequencing was by immunoSEQ multiplex PCR. The sample lists hundreds of thousands of clones, more than 70% occurring once. Caucasian adults living in Nashville, Tennessee, provided all samples. The CDR3 extends over 16 amino acids. V was clipped by 5 bases and J by 4 bases, with 18 bases between them. CDR1 and CDR2 (germline): MDHEN, SYDVKM. The chain couples TRBV28 to TRBJ1-5; TRBD1 might be the D (5 bases). The clonotype was recovered from a woman in her twenties or thirties in good health. Sequences were obtained from memory CD4+ T cells sorted from blood. The subset is: CD45RA-negative fraction. Here the CDR3 reads CASSHPRGVGNQPQHF. The CDR3 DNA follows: TGTGCCAGCAGTCACCCTAGGGGCGTGGGTAATCAGCCCCAGCATTTT. The variable domain in full, with the rest retrieved from reference TRBV28 and TRBJ1-5, is DVKVTQSSRYLVKRTGEKVFLECVQDMDHENMFWYRQDPGLGLRLIYFSYDVKMKEKGDIPEGYSVSREKKERFSLILESASTNQTSMYLCASSHPRGVGNQPQHFGDGTRLSIL.